The sequence of this T cell receptor (beta chain) was determined in a study of blood T cell repertoires in COVID-19. Study-wide context: PBMCs, B-cell-depleted T cells, or T cells were the source of the cDNA or gDNA that made up the material.

This CDR3 is 13 amino acids long. Deletions cut 6 bases from V and 6 bases from J, with 11 bases between. Per the germline V gene, CDR1 is MRHNA and CDR2 is SNTAGT. Only in-frame clones appear in the TCRdb table, and some are missing; sequencing was by immunoSEQ multiplex PCR. The sample carries roughly 120,000 clones, approximately 86% recorded once. The sample comprised peripheral blood. The chain combines TRBV6-4 with TRBJ2-2; D gene ambiguous. The TCR comes from a woman between 50 and 59 years old with active or convalescent COVID-19. CDR3 DNA: TGTGCCAGCAGCCCCGGGTGGGCCGGGGAGCTGTTTTTT. It is translated as CASSPGWAGELFF.